This T cell receptor (beta chain) stems from a study of T cell changes during pregnancy in multiple sclerosis. The CDR3 has 14 amino acids. CDR1 is SGHDT, CDR2 YYEEEE, per germline. V was pared by 3 bases and J by 0 bases, with 7 bases between. Some clones are missing from TCRdb's copy, which holds only in-frame ones; the method was immunoSEQ multiplex PCR. Counted here are tens of thousands of clones, 93% occurring once; the ten biggest clones make up approximately 2.5%. There are a few counts of this clone. This receptor was obtained from a female donor with multiple sclerosis, enrolled in a pregnancy study. The chain couples TRBV5-6 to TRBJ1-5, with a tentative D call TRBD1 (6 bases). The specimen was peripheral blood, collected in the second trimester of pregnancy. CDR3 residues: CASSSGDSNQPQHF. DNA of the CDR3: TGTGCCAGCAGCTCAGGGGATAGCAATCAGCCCCAGCATTTT.